The 22 T cell receptor beta chains presented below share a single source sample, sequenced in a study of graft-versus-host responses after intestinal transplantation (dated by TCRdb to 2020 to 2023). No antigen has been identified for these receptors. This specimen's time point label, per the study, means: cells obtained before transplantation from donor or recipient. The library was prepared using the immunoSEQ multiplex PCR assay. What TCRdb holds here is the immuneACCESS table cut down to in-frame rearrangements. Part of the clones is not present; checked against another copy, under half of the missing clones reflect an unresolved V gene, and the others are unexplained. This sample is represented by approximately 33,000 clones; 70% to 85% of them were singletons. Of the sample, 19% falls within the top ten clones. Sequencing used unstimulated CD8+ T cells sorted from spleen or lymph node cells, obtained before intestinal transplant. The receptors stem from a human donor who received an intestinal transplant.

The chain is built from TRBV5-6 and TRBJ1-5; no definite D call. Trimming removed 4 bases at V and 3 bases at J, with 11 bases between. Germline CDR1 and CDR2: SGHDT and YYEEEE. The CDR3 length is 14 residues. CDR3 in amino acids: CASSPPGVNQPQHF. The CDR3 bases are TGTGCCAGCAGCCCCCCCGGGGTCAATCAGCCCCAGCATTTT.

The chain combines TRBV29-1 with TRBJ1-1; 9 bases map to TRBD1. Germline loops: CDR1 SQVTM, CDR2 ANQGSEA. V dropped 7 bases and J dropped 7; count of bases not matched to a gene: 10. This CDR3 has 13 amino acids. CDR3 nucleotides: TGCAGCGCTCGGGACAGGGAAAGAAATGAAGCTTTCTTT. Encoded protein: CSARDRERNEAFF. Drawing the rest from reference TRBV29-1 and TRBJ1-1, the complete variable domain is SAVISQKPSRDICQRGTSLTIQCQVDSQVTMMFWYRQQPGQSLTLIATANQGSEATYESGFVIDKFPISRPNLTFSTLTVSNMSPEDSSIYLCSARDRERNEAFFGQGTRLTVV.

The rearrangement joins TRBV11-2 to TRBJ2-7, with 12 bases lining up with TRBD1. The V gene's germline CDR1 is SGHAT and CDR2 FQNNGV. Losses at the gene ends were 3 bases for V and 1 base for J; bases not matched to a gene: 7. The length of the CDR3 is 17 residues. The DNA of the CDR3 is TGTGCCAGCAGCTTGGGGACAGGGGGCCCCTATTCCTACGAGCAGTACTTC. This gives the protein CASSLGTGGPYSYEQYF.

This clone has just a few counts. The chain employs TRBV5-1 and TRBJ2-7, with D possibly being TRBD1 (5 bases). Trimming took off 1 base at V and 7 bases at J, with 15 bases between the two ends. Germline V lookup: CDR1 SGHRS, CDR2 YFSETQ. CDR3 size: 14 residues. The CDR3 loop reads CASSLLGSKGEQYF. The CDR3 DNA reads TGCGCCAGCAGCTTGTTAGGCTCCAAGGGGGAGCAGTACTTC. The full variable domain, rest sourced from reference TRBV5-1 and TRBJ2-7, is KAGVTQTPRYLIKTRGQQVTLSCSPISGHRSVSWYQQTPGQGLQFLFEYFSETQRNKGNFPGRFSGRQFSNSRSEMNVSTLELGDSALYLCASSLLGSKGEQYFGPGTRLTVT.

The chain recombines TRBV9 with TRBJ2-1; 8 positions agree with TRBD2. Germline V lookup: CDR1 SGDLS, CDR2 YYNGEE. The CDR3 spans 16 residues. V gave up 0 bases and J gave up 7 bases; unmatched junction bases: 9. DNA of the CDR3: TGTGCCAGCAGCGTAGAAGGACTAGCCTGGGGGAATGAGCAGTTCTTC. Its protein is CASSVEGLAWGNEQFF.

V usage is TRBV18 and J usage is TRBJ2-7; the D gene is possibly TRBD2 (5 bases). Trimming took off 3 bases at V and 3 bases at J, with 15 bases between the two ends. The CDR3 runs 15 residues. Germline assignment: CDR1 KGHSH and CDR2 LQKENI. The CDR3: CASSPDRGFYYEQYF. In nucleotides, the CDR3 is TGTGCCAGCTCACCCGATCGAGGGTTTTACTACGAGCAGTACTTC.

This chain connects TRBV7-2 to TRBJ2-1; D possibly corresponds to TRBD1 (6 bases). Trimming took 3 bases from V and 0 from J, leaving 12 bases between them. The V gene's germline CDR1 is SGHTA and CDR2 FQGNSA. The CDR3 has 16 residues. DNA of the CDR3: TGTGCCAGCAGCTTCTGGGGGCCATTCTCCTACAATGAGCAGTTCTTC. It is translated as CASSFWGPFSYNEQFF.

J is TRBJ2-5 and V is TRBV5-5; 8 positions match TRBD2. The closer fit of TRBJ2-7 to the DNA end suggests the J call may be wrong. CDR3 size: 14 residues. Looked up from germline, CDR1 is SGHKS and CDR2 is YYEKEE (reference sequence). The CDR3 DNA reads TGTGCCAGCAGCTTCGAGCGGGAGATCTACGAGCAGTACTTC. Translation gives CASSFEREIYEQYF.

This chain joins TRBV27 and TRBJ2-3, with 9 positions matching TRBD2. In germline, CDR1 is MNHEY, CDR2 SMNVEV (reference sequence). V gave up 0 bases and J gave up 6 bases; unmatched junction bases: 10. There are 17 residues in the CDR3. This CDR3 is CASSLSRPQGLADTQYF. The CDR3 coding sequence is TGTGCCAGCAGTTTATCTCGCCCACAAGGACTAGCGGATACGCAGTATTTT.

This chain links TRBV2 with TRBJ2-7; 15 positions agree with TRBD2. V lost 6 bases to trimming and J lost 4 bases; unmatched junction nucleotides: 10. This CDR3 has 17 amino acids. CDR1 SNHLY and CDR2 FYNNEI come from the germline V gene. Here the CDR3 DNA reads TGTGCCAGCAGGAAAGGGACTAGCGGGGGGCGAGAATACGAGCAGTACTTC. Protein product: CASRKGTSGGREYEQYF.

The V and J genes are TRBV4-1 and TRBJ1-2, with 7 bases matching TRBD1. CDR1 and CDR2 (germline): MGHRA, YSYEKL. The V gene end was trimmed by 2 bases and the J gene end by 4 bases; junction bases not matched to a gene: 4. The CDR3 extends over 14 amino acids. The CDR3 region is CASSQNQGGYGYTF. In DNA form, the CDR3 reads TGCGCCAGCAGCCAAAATCAGGGGGGCTATGGCTACACCTTC.

The chain couples TRBV28 to TRBJ2-5; no definite D call. Germline CDR1 MDHEN, CDR2 SYDVKM. With 2 bases removed from V and 5 bases from J, the gap between germline ends came to 3 bases. CDR3 length: 11 amino acids. The CDR3 nucleotides are TGTGCCAGCAGTTTACTCGAGACCCAGTACTTC. Translation: CASSLLETQYF.

The chain is built from TRBV7-9 and TRBJ2-5, with unresolved D. V was pared by 7 bases and J by 1 base, with 10 bases between. This CDR3 is built from 13 residues. The V gene's germline CDR1 is SEHNR and CDR2 FQNEAQ (reference sequence). In nucleotides, the CDR3 is TGTGCCAGCAAACAGAACCTCCAAGAGACCCAGTACTTC. This sequence encodes CASKQNLQETQYF.

The chain carries TRBV7-8 and TRBJ2-5; D perhaps matches TRBD2 (5 bases). Trimming cost V 6 bases and J 2 bases, with 19 bases left between them. Looked up from germline, CDR1 is SGHVS and CDR2 is FQNEAQ. The CDR3 is 16 residues long. The CDR3 protein is CASSSPLWPGQETQYF. DNA of the CDR3: TGTGCCAGCAGTTCCCCGCTATGGCCGGGGCAAGAGACCCAGTACTTC.

The rearrangement uses TRBV9 and TRBJ2-5, with TRBD2 as a possible D gene (6 bases). Between the trimmed V and J ends, which lost 4 bases and 1 base, there was a span of 14 bases. The V gene's germline CDR1 is SGDLS and CDR2 YYNGEE. The CDR3 consists of 15 residues. The CDR3, as DNA: TGTGCCAGCAGCCCAGAAGGAGGGGCCCAAGAGACCCAGTACTTC. This gives the protein CASSPEGGAQETQYF.

The chain carries TRBV28 and TRBJ2-7, with 9 bases matching TRBD1. The ends lost 3 bases at V and 2 bases at J; junction bases unmatched: 5. Germline CDR1 and CDR2: MDHEN and SYDVKM. The CDR3 runs to 15 residues. The CDR3 sequence is CASSFLGDRAYEQYF. CDR3 DNA: TGTGCCAGCAGTTTTCTTGGGGACAGGGCCTACGAGCAGTACTTC.

The rearrangement links TRBV2 to TRBJ1-1, with D tentatively TRBD1 (5 bases). Germline V gene data show CDR1 as SNHLY and CDR2 as FYNNEI. The CDR3 has 14 amino acids. V gave up 4 bases and J gave up 1 base, with 10 bases separating them. CDR3 DNA: TGTGCCAGCAGTGTGGGGCCCAGGAACACTGAAGCTTTCTTT. Protein product: CASSVGPRNTEAFF.

The chain is built from TRBV6-5 and TRBJ2-7, with 14 bases matching TRBD2. V lost 2 bases and J lost 3; bases outside the gene matches: 3. This CDR3 is 16 amino acids long. Germline V gene sequence: CDR1 MNHEY, CDR2 SVGAGI. CDR3 in amino acids: CASSYGTSGGFYEQYF. The CDR3 DNA is TGTGCCAGCAGTTACGGGACTAGCGGGGGATTCTACGAGCAGTACTTC.

The V call is TRBV28, the J call TRBJ2-7; the D is unclear. Trimming pared 2 bases from V and 4 bases from J, leaving 15 bases between. This CDR3 has 15 residues. Germline loops: CDR1 MDHEN, CDR2 SYDVKM. The CDR3: CASSLVLNPRYEQYF. CDR3 DNA sequence: TGTGCCAGCAGTTTAGTCCTTAACCCCCGGTACGAGCAGTACTTC.

The chain joins TRBV7-8 to TRBJ2-7, with D perhaps matching TRBD1 (6 bases). Germline CDR1 and CDR2: SGHVS and FQNEAQ. The V end was cut by 4 bases, the J end by 4 bases, with 8 bases between. There are 12 residues in the CDR3. CDR3 amino acids: CASSWGTYEQYF. CDR3 DNA: TGTGCCAGCAGCTGGGGGACATACGAGCAGTACTTC.

J is TRBJ2-7 and V is TRBV27; D not resolved. The CDR3 has 14 residues. CDR1 MNHEY and CDR2 SMNVEV come from the germline V gene (reference sequence). V dropped 2 bases and J dropped 6 bases, with 14 bases sitting between them. Written as DNA, the CDR3 is TGTGCCAGCAGTTTAACCCCGAATCAGTTCGAGCAGTACTTC. Its protein product is CASSLTPNQFEQYF.

The genes are TRBV27 and TRBJ2-7; 7 bases are shared with TRBD2. Per the germline V gene, CDR1 is MNHEY and CDR2 is SMNVEV (reference sequence). This CDR3 region has 14 residues. Losses at the gene ends were 5 bases for V and 3 bases for J; bases not matched to a gene: 7. CDR3: CASSTGEGLYEQYF. Here the CDR3 DNA reads TGTGCCAGCAGTACGGGGGAGGGCCTCTACGAGCAGTACTTC.